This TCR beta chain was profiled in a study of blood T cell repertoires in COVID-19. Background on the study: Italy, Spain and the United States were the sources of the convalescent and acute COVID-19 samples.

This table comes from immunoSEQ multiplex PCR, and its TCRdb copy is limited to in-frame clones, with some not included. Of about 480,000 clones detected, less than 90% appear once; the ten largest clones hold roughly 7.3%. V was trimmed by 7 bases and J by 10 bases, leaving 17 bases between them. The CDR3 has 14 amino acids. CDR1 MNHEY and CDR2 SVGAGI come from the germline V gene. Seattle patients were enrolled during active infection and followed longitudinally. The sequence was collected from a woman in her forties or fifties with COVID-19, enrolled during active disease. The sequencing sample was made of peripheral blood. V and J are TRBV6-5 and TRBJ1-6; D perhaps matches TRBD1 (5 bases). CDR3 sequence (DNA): TGTGCCAGCACTCGCGGGGACGTTCGGTCACCCCTCCACTTT. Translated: CASTRGDVRSPLHF.